The TCR beta chain described here comes from a study of CDR3 diversity in severe acne. TCRdb reprocessed the PCR reads with MiXCR, giving one entry per CDR3 protein. The table includes roughly 100,000 distinct CDR3 sequences, under 60% detected once. This clonotype was seen ten or more times. The sequencing input was blood. This TCR was sampled from a male donor with acne.

As DNA, the CDR3 is TGTGCCATCAGTGAGTCCGCGGCAGGGAGGTACGAGCAGTACTTC. This translates into CAISESAAGRYEQYF. The J gene is TRBJ2-7, the V gene TRBV10-3; TRBD2 is a possible D gene (6 bases). This CDR3 is built from 15 residues. With 0 bases removed from V and 4 bases from J, the gap between germline ends came to 13 bases. Germline-derived CDR1 and CDR2 are ENHRY and SYGVKD.